The source of this T cell receptor (beta chain) is a study of identical twins. TCRdb independently ran MiXCR on the 5' RACE reads; one entry per CDR3 protein. The sample yields about 530,000 distinct CDR3 sequences, around 20% seen once. The CDR3 length is 16 residues. Germline V gene sequence: CDR1 MDHEN, CDR2 SYDVKM. V lost 6 bases and J lost 1, with 19 bases in between. These records were also assigned to another study, of yellow fever vaccine responses in identical twins.

The source material was CD4+ T cells sorted from blood. This receptor was obtained from a woman aged 18 to 35 in good health. The rearrangement joins TRBV28 to TRBJ2-7; tentatively, D is TRBD1 or TRBD2 (6 bases each). This CDR3 is CASSLGEAGVSYEQYF. The CDR3 DNA sequence: TGTGCCAGCAGCCTGGGGGAGGCAGGGGTTTCCTACGAGCAGTACTTC.